This TCR beta chain was obtained from a study of Ad26.COV2.S vaccination and SARS-CoV-2 variants. As concerns this clone: Its antigen remains unknown.

Overall study results and limits: Researchers reported similar non-spike TCR breadth in vaccine and placebo recipients. People who got the vaccine had more spike-specific TCR breadth than people who got placebo.

Only in-frame clones appear in the TCRdb table, and some are missing; sequencing was by immunoSEQ multiplex PCR. The sample yields 350,000 to 450,000 clones, roughly 94% seen once. Between the trimmed V and J ends, which lost 5 bases and 8 bases, there was a span of 19 bases. This CDR3 contains 15 residues. Per the germline V gene, CDR1 is MNHEY and CDR2 is SMNVEV (reference sequence). This sample comprised peripheral blood, obtained after recovery from COVID-19. This clonotype was obtained from a human donor who had recovered from COVID-19. The chain is built from TRBV27 and TRBJ2-1; D possibly uses TRBD1 or TRBD2 (5 bases each). CDR3 loop: CASSDLSPRGDEQFF. The CDR3 bases are TGTGCCAGCAGTGACTTATCACCCCGAGGGGATGAGCAGTTCTTC.